Listed below are T cell receptor beta chains from one sample, sequenced in a study of immune heterogeneity within non-small cell lung tumors. TCRdb reprocessed the multiplex PCR reads with MiXCR, giving one entry per CDR3 protein. The sample contains 2,300 or so distinct CDR3 sequences, more than 20% of which appear only once. The sequenced sample was lung tumor tissue. The receptors derive from a man aged 35 to 55 with non-small cell lung cancer. CDR3s leave out the opening cysteine and the closing phenylalanine or tryptophan. The order of the fields is J gene, V gene, D gene, CDR3 protein. A D gene is named only where the DNA matches it firmly.

J: TRBJ2-1
V: TRBV3-1
D: TRBD2
CDR3: ASSPGLAGVAYNEQF

J: TRBJ1-2
V: TRBV20-1
D: NA
CDR3: SAPEWEGGYT

J: TRBJ2-7
V: TRBV27
D: TRBD1
CDR3: ASSLEGARDWQY

J: TRBJ1-2
V: TRBV19
D: NA
CDR3: ASSYWWQGYGYT

J: TRBJ2-3
V: TRBV5-1
D: TRBD2
CDR3: ASSLMTSGTDTQY

J: TRBJ2-1
V: TRBV6-2/TRBV6-3
D: NA
CDR3: ASSYVGPYNEQF

J: TRBJ1-4
V: TRBV5-1
D: TRBD1
CDR3: ASSGTGYEKLF

J: TRBJ1-1
V: TRBV11-2
D: NA
CDR3: ASSLEFMNTEAF

J: TRBJ2-7
V: TRBV5-1
D: NA
CDR3: ASSLDVGGVFYEQY

J: TRBJ1-2
V: TRBV7-2
D: TRBD1
CDR3: ASSSPGTGGDGYT

J: TRBJ1-6
V: TRBV2
D: TRBD1
CDR3: ASRGHQGDNSPLH

J: TRBJ2-1
V: TRBV12-3/TRBV12-4
D: NA
CDR3: ASSRGAPNEQF